A single sample is the source of the 13 T cell receptor beta chains below, sequenced in a study of OX40 agonist ivuxolimab in advanced cancers. TCRdb's copy holds only in-frame clones and misses some; the assay was immunoSEQ multiplex PCR. The sample has tens of thousands of clones; roughly nine tenths are singletons. Sequences were derived from CD4+ or CD8+ T cells sorted from blood, sampled in a trial of the OX40 agonist ivuxolimab. Receptor source: an adult with an advanced solid tumor such as melanoma, head and neck, liver or kidney cancer.

This rearrangement joins TRBV28 to TRBJ1-3; no reliable D call. The V end lost 0 bases, the J end lost 4 bases, and 13 bases lay between the germline ends. Germline V lookup: CDR1 MDHEN, CDR2 SYDVKM. The CDR3 sequence is 16 residues long. As DNA, the CDR3 is TGTGCCAGCAGTTTATGGGAACAACTTAGAGGAAACACCATATATTTT. As protein: CASSLWEQLRGNTIYF.

The chain is built from TRBV9 and TRBJ2-2; D is uncertain. The germline CDR1 and CDR2 sequences are SGDLS and YYNGEE. Trimming shortened V by 0 bases and J by 1 base, and 7 bases separated the two germline ends. CDR3 length: 15 amino acids. The DNA of the CDR3 is TGTGCCAGCAGCGTAGAAGTCCTGAACACCGGGGAGCTGTTTTTT. Translated: CASSVEVLNTGELFF.

The chain links TRBV9 to TRBJ2-2, with D unresolved. V was pared by 0 bases and J by 6 bases, with 9 bases between. There are 14 residues in the CDR3. Per the germline V gene, CDR1 is SGDLS and CDR2 is YYNGEE. CDR3 in amino acids: CASSVEGWPGELFF. The CDR3 DNA reads TGTGCCAGCAGCGTAGAAGGGTGGCCCGGGGAGCTGTTTTTT.

This chain uses TRBV5-1 with TRBJ1-1; no reliable D call. CDR3 length: 13 amino acids. Trimming shortened V by 0 bases and J by 10 bases, and 13 bases separated the two germline ends. Germline CDR1 is SGHRS and CDR2 is YFSETQ. The CDR3 DNA is TGCGCCAGCAGCTTGGCCTTTCAGGAGTCAGCTTTCTTT. This codes for CASSLAFQESAFF.

There are a few counts of this clone. V and J are TRBV18 and TRBJ1-3; the match to TRBD1 covers 11 bases. From germline, CDR1 is KGHSH and CDR2 LQKENI. V trimming: 5 bases; J trimming: 8 bases; junction bases outside the gene matches: 14. The CDR3 is made up of 17 amino acids. CDR3 protein: CASSDAPGQGASDTIYF. For the CDR3, the DNA is TGTGCCAGCTCAGACGCTCCAGGACAGGGGGCCTCGGACACCATATATTTT.

The chain employs TRBV30 and TRBJ1-3; tentative D call: TRBD1 (5 bases). Germline CDR1 GTSNPN, CDR2 SVGIG (reference sequence). The CDR3 extends over 13 amino acids. The CDR3 spells CGQDTSSGNTIYF. The CDR3 region has the DNA TGTGGCCAGGACACTAGCTCTGGAAACACCATATATTTT. Variable domain in full (rest from reference TRBV30 and TRBJ1-3): SQTIHQWPATLVQPVGSPLSLECTVEGTSNPNLYWYRQAAGRGLQLLFYSVGIGQISSEVPQNLSASRPQDRQFILSSKKLLLSDSGFYLCGQDTSSGNTIYFGEGSWLTVV.

This chain connects TRBV6-5 to TRBJ1-2; the D is unclear. Trimming shortened V by 6 bases and J by 5 bases, and 19 bases separated the two germline ends. This CDR3 is 15 amino acids long. The germline gives CDR1 MNHEY, CDR2 SVGAGI. CDR3 sequence reads: CASSPLGLAGYGYTF. The CDR3 coding sequence is TGTGCCAGCAGCCCCTTAGGTCTAGCGGGATATGGCTACACCTTC.

The chain employs TRBV9 and TRBJ2-7; D is undetermined. Trimming stripped 5 bases from V and 2 bases from J, with 17 bases between. The CDR3 runs 15 residues. Germline-derived CDR1 and CDR2 are SGDLS and YYNGEE. CDR3 protein: CASSPTVEPAYEQYF. As DNA, the CDR3 is TGTGCCAGCAGTCCCACGGTCGAGCCCGCCTACGAGCAGTACTTC.

The rearrangement links TRBV5-4 to TRBJ2-1, with D perhaps TRBD1 (6 bases). Looked up from germline, CDR1 is SGHNT and CDR2 is YYREEE (reference sequence). The V end was cut by 4 bases, the J end by 3 bases, with 14 bases between. The CDR3 has 15 residues. The CDR3 protein is CASSGRDTFYNEQFF. The CDR3 bases are TGTGCCAGCAGCGGCCGGGACACCTTCTACAATGAGCAGTTCTTC. Variable domain in full (rest from reference TRBV5-4 and TRBJ2-1): ETGVTQSPTHLIKTRGQQVTLRCSSQSGHNTVSWYQQALGQGPQFIFQYYREEENGRGNFPPRFSGLQFPNYSSELNVNALELDDSALYLCASSGRDTFYNEQFFGPGTRLTVL.

The chain recombines TRBV11-2 with TRBJ2-7; TRBD1 is a possible D gene (6 bases). Germline loops: CDR1 SGHAT, CDR2 FQNNGV. Between the trimmed V and J ends, which lost 4 bases and 0 bases, there was a span of 19 bases. The CDR3 runs to 17 residues. CDR3 sequence reads: CASSSGPGTRNSYEQYF. The CDR3 region has the DNA TGTGCCAGCAGCTCAGGACCCGGGACAAGGAACTCCTACGAGCAGTACTTC.

The rearrangement joins TRBV7-7 to TRBJ2-1, with TRBD2 identical over 7 bases. Trimming at V came to 1 base and at J to 7 bases, leaving 7 bases not matched to a gene. Germline V gene sequence: CDR1 SSHAT, CDR2 FNYEAQ (reference sequence). CDR3 length: 15 amino acids. DNA for the CDR3: TGTGCCAGCAGCTTAGATGGGCGGGAGACGAATGAGCAGTTCTTC. It encodes CASSLDGRETNEQFF.

The rearrangement joins TRBV7-9 to TRBJ2-1; 13 bases fit TRBD2. Germline V gene sequence: CDR1 SEHNR, CDR2 FQNEAQ (reference sequence). V trimming: 4 bases; J trimming: 10 bases; junction bases outside the gene matches: 7. The CDR3 is 15 residues long. In DNA, the CDR3 is TGTGCCAGCAGCTCGCCGGGACTAGCGGGATGGGAGCAGTTCTTC. Protein product: CASSSPGLAGWEQFF.

V and J are TRBV5-5 and TRBJ1-1; unclear D gene. The CDR3 has 14 residues. Germline V gives CDR1 SGHKS, CDR2 YYEKEE (reference sequence). V was clipped by 0 bases and J by 4 bases, with 10 bases between them. The CDR3 DNA reads TGTGCCAGCAGCTTGGAGTGGAGGACCACTGAAGCTTTCTTT. Amino acid sequence: CASSLEWRTTEAFF.